This TCR beta chain was obtained from a study of blood T cell repertoires in COVID-19. Study at large: Acute and convalescent COVID-19 specimens originated in the United States, Italy and Spain. Sample material is recorded as cDNA or gDNA derived from T cells, B-cell-depleted T cells, or PBMCs.

Original analysis: For nucleated cells, counts were estimated from reference gene primer amplification. The data were produced by immunoSEQ multiplex PCR, yet TCRdb's version contains in-frame clones alone and is incomplete. The V and J calls and the clone size are those of that table, but D and trimming were determined from the DNA. This table holds 240,000 or so clones, 86% found once. The sequencing sample was made of peripheral blood. This TCR came from a man older than 75 with acute or convalescent COVID-19.

The CDR3 coding sequence is TGTGCCAGCAGCCAAGAATCAAGGGTAGGAGGAGATACGCAGTATTTT. Protein product: CASSQESRVGGDTQYF. The rearrangement links TRBV4-2 to TRBJ2-3, with D perhaps matching TRBD2 (5 bases). The CDR3 contains 16 residues. Germline assignment: CDR1 LGHNA and CDR2 YNFKEQ. V was pared by 0 bases and J by 5 bases, with 15 bases between.